The 18 T cell receptor beta chains in this list originate from one sample, sequenced in a study of blood T cell repertoires in COVID-19. Generated by immunoSEQ multiplex PCR, the TCRdb table keeps only in-frame clones and is missing some. The sample yields about 240,000 clones, around 83% seen once. The sample taken for sequencing was peripheral blood. The receptors originated from a woman aged 60-75 years with active or convalescent COVID-19.

This clone appeared a few times. This chain links TRBV19 with TRBJ1-2; tentatively, D is TRBD1 (6 bases). Germline CDR1 reads LNHDA; CDR2 reads SQIVND (reference sequence). With 6 bases removed from V and 0 bases from J, the gap between germline ends came to 11 bases. This CDR3 contains 14 residues. The chain's CDR3 is CASSKDSPNYGYTF. The CDR3 nucleotides read TGTGCCAGTAGCAAGGACAGTCCTAACTATGGCTACACCTTC.

With regard to this clone: The identical CDR3 is also encoded by other nucleotide sequences in the sample. This rearrangement joins TRBV7-8 to TRBJ2-5; TRBD1 matches at 9 bases. Per the germline V gene, CDR1 is SGHVS and CDR2 is FQNEAQ. J was trimmed by 4 bases and V by 5 bases; bases with no gene match: 2. The length of the CDR3 is 13 residues. The CDR3 loop is CASSPGQGETQYF. The CDR3 nucleotides are TGTGCCAGCAGCCCGGGACAGGGAGAGACCCAGTACTTC.

Here the CDR3 DNA reads TGCGCCAGCAGCCCTGGGACAGGGGTTGTGAACACCATATATTTT. This translates into CASSPGTGVVNTIYF. The chain links TRBV5-1 to TRBJ1-3, with 10 bases identical to TRBD1. CDR3 length equals 15 residues. Germline loops: CDR1 SGHRS, CDR2 YFSETQ. V lost 4 bases and J lost 7; bases outside the gene matches: 8.

The V and J genes are TRBV6-6 and TRBJ2-5, with D perhaps matching TRBD2 (7 bases). V lost 6 bases to trimming and J lost 1 base, with 12 bases between them. Germline lookup yields CDR1 MNHNY and CDR2 SVGAGI (reference sequence). CDR3 size: 14 residues. The CDR3 DNA reads TGTGCCAGCAGAAGGGGGGGTTCCCAAGAGACCCAGTACTTC. This encodes CASRRGGSQETQYF.

The chain combines TRBV2 with TRBJ2-5; 10 positions agree with TRBD1. This CDR3 has 13 residues. Looked up from germline, CDR1 is SNHLY and CDR2 is FYNNEI. Germline trimming cut 8 bases from V and 2 bases from J; bases unmatched to any gene: 2. This chain's CDR3 is CASRQGAQETQYF. CDR3 coding DNA: TGTGCCAGCCGACAGGGGGCACAAGAGACCCAGTACTTC.

V and J are TRBV5-5 and TRBJ2-6; D unclear. This CDR3 is 17 amino acids long. Germline assignment: CDR1 SGHKS and CDR2 YYEKEE (reference sequence). V was pared by 0 bases and J by 4 bases, with 14 bases between. CDR3 coding DNA: TGTGCCAGCAGCTTGGTATATGGGCCTTACGGGGCCAACGTCCTGACTTTC. The encoded protein is CASSLVYGPYGANVLTF.

The rearrangement links TRBV19 to TRBJ2-3; 7 bases are a match to TRBD1. The germline V gene encodes CDR1 LNHDA and CDR2 SQIVND (reference sequence). V lost 3 bases and J lost 1; bases outside the gene matches: 4. The CDR3 is 15 residues long. CDR3 DNA: TGTGCCAGTAGTATCCGGGACAGTCGCACAGATACGCAGTATTTT. Encoded protein: CASSIRDSRTDTQYF.

V is TRBV29-1 and J is TRBJ2-3, with TRBD2 matching 14 bases. The trim removed 4 bases at V and 7 bases at J, leaving 4 bases unmatched. Germline CDR1 reads SQVTM; CDR2 reads ANQGSEA. The CDR3 has 14 residues. CDR3 protein: CSVGGLAGVHTQYF. In DNA form, the CDR3 reads TGCAGCGTTGGGGGACTAGCGGGGGTCCATACGCAGTATTTT.

The chain has TRBV19 and TRBJ1-5; D is ambiguous. The CDR3 spans 15 residues. CDR1 LNHDA and CDR2 SQIVND come from the germline V gene (reference sequence). Trimming shortened V by 1 base and J by 3 bases, and 10 bases separated the two germline ends. The CDR3 here is CASSIGPSFNQPQHF. CDR3 bases: TGTGCCAGTAGTATAGGGCCCTCTTTCAATCAGCCCCAGCATTTT.

The chain links TRBV1 to TRBJ2-7; the table's D call, TRBD1, has no DNA check behind it. TRBV1 is labeled a pseudogene. The CDR3 is 15 residues long. The CDR3 region has the DNA TGCACCAGCAGCCGACCCTACAGGGGGGTCTACGAGCAGTACTTC. Amino acid sequence: CTSSRPYRGVYEQYF.

J is TRBJ1-2 and V is TRBV27; 8 bases match TRBD1. V trimming: 3 bases; J trimming: 7 bases; junction bases outside the gene matches: 7. CDR3 length: 14 amino acids. The germline V gene encodes CDR1 MNHEY and CDR2 SMNVEV (reference sequence). Written as DNA, the CDR3 is TGTGCCAGCAGTTTCCGGGACAGGAGGGGTGGCTACACCTTC. This codes for CASSFRDRRGGYTF.

This chain uses TRBV9 with TRBJ1-2; D is perhaps TRBD1 (6 bases). Looked up from germline, CDR1 is SGDLS and CDR2 is YYNGEE. This CDR3 comprises 15 residues. The V gene lost 0 bases and the J gene lost 1 base, with 10 bases spanning the gap. CDR3 sequence reads: CASSVGRDNNYGYTF. The CDR3 DNA is TGTGCCAGCAGCGTAGGACGGGACAATAACTATGGCTACACCTTC.

This chain joins TRBV5-1 and TRBJ2-2, with D perhaps TRBD1 (5 bases). V dropped 6 bases and J dropped 7 bases, with 16 bases sitting between them. The CDR3 totals 14 residues. From germline, CDR1 is SGHRS and CDR2 YFSETQ. The CDR3 bases are TGCGCCAGCATGCCGGCAGGGTTTCACGGGGAGCTGTTTTTT. It codes for CASMPAGFHGELFF.

The V call is TRBV5-1, the J call TRBJ1-6, with unresolved D. The germline V gene has CDR1 SGHRS and CDR2 YFSETQ. The CDR3 has 14 residues. V was shortened by 4 bases and J by 5 bases, with 10 bases between the two germline ends. The CDR3 DNA is TGCGCCAGCAGCCCACCGGGTCATAATTCACCCCTCCACTTT. Protein sequence: CASSPPGHNSPLHF.

This clone was seen only once. The chain couples TRBV6-5 to TRBJ1-2; 9 nucleotides align to TRBD1. The CDR3 is 15 residues long. Germline V gene sequence: CDR1 MNHEY, CDR2 SVGAGI. J gave up 7 bases and V 6 bases, and 12 bases lay outside the gene matches. CDR3 protein: CASSLTGTGPFGYTF. As DNA, the CDR3 is TGTGCCAGCAGCTTAACCGGGACAGGGCCGTTTGGCTACACCTTC.

This clone is a singleton in its sample. This chain joins TRBV7-9 and TRBJ2-1; D is possibly TRBD1 (6 bases). Trimming shortened V by 6 bases and J by 7 bases, and 16 bases separated the two germline ends. Germline V gene data show CDR1 as SEHNR and CDR2 as FQNEAQ (reference sequence). The CDR3 runs 14 residues. The CDR3 is CASRTQLQGNEQFF. The CDR3 coding sequence is TGTGCCAGCAGGACGCAACTACAGGGAAATGAGCAGTTCTTC.

The chain carries TRBV11-2 and TRBJ2-2, with TRBD1 as a possible D gene (5 bases). This CDR3 region has 14 residues. V lost 5 bases and J 7 bases, leaving 14 bases between the germline ends. Germline V gene data show CDR1 as SGHAT and CDR2 as FQNNGV. The CDR3 DNA reads as TGTGCCAGCAGCCCCCCCCCAGGGTTCGGGGAGCTGTTTTTT. It codes for CASSPPPGFGELFF.

This clone was observed a handful of times. The chain joins TRBV15 to TRBJ2-4; TRBD2 matches 7 bases. Looked up from germline, CDR1 is LNHNV and CDR2 is YYDKDF (reference sequence). Germline trimming cut 3 bases from V and 2 bases from J; bases unmatched to any gene: 1. CDR3 length equals 14 residues. Written as DNA, the CDR3 is TGTGCCACCAGCAGCGGGGGGTCCAAAAACATTCAGTACTTC. Translating gives CATSSGGSKNIQYF.